A single sample gave rise to the 27 T cell receptor beta chains below, sequenced in a study of metastatic and nonmetastatic thyroid tumors. Through MiXCR, TCRdb re-clonotyped the PCR reads. The table records thousands of clones, approximately 26% of them present only once. All patients were treatment-naive before thyroid surgery. The sample comprised adjacent normal tissue. The receptors derive from a male donor with papillary thyroid cancer or a benign thyroid nodule (not recorded which). Some clones in this sample may be carry-over from other donors' samples.

In this sample, this clone is medium-sized (0.01 to 0.1%). A much larger clone lies a single base off, so this may be a read error. This sample includes further DNA sequences coding for the same CDR3. V gene TRBV6-1 combines with J gene TRBJ1-3; D is unresolved. V was shortened by 1 base and J by 3 bases, with 13 bases between the two germline ends. This CDR3 comprises 16 residues. Per the germline V gene, CDR1 is MNHNS and CDR2 is SASEGT. The CDR3 DNA reads TGTGCCAGCAGTGAAGTTGGCGGGATGCGTGGAAACACCATATATTTT. It codes for CASSEVGGMRGNTIYF.

In its sample, this clone was seen a few times. One junction end does not reproduce the germline sequence, and a read error may be involved. The gene calls are TRBV6-2 or TRBV6-3 and TRBJ2-6; a possible D gene is TRBD1 (5 bases). The length of the CDR3 is 17 residues. Germline CDR1 and CDR2: MNHEY and SVGEGT. The CDR3 region is CASSHDSSPSGANVLTF. As DNA, the CDR3 is TGTGCCAGCAGTCACGACAGTTCTCCCTCTGGGGCCAACGTCCTTACTTTC.

This clone was seen a handful of times. The J gene is TRBJ2-6, the V gene TRBV28; 8 nucleotides agree with TRBD1. The junction had 11 bases not matched to a gene; V was cut back by 5 bases and J by 2 bases. The germline V gene has CDR1 MDHEN and CDR2 SYDVKM. CDR3 size: 18 residues. The CDR3 loop is CASSNYGQGPTGANVLTF. The DNA of the CDR3 is TGTGCCAGCAGTAACTACGGACAGGGACCCACTGGGGCCAACGTCCTGACTTTC.

This clone was detected only a few times. Lacking the conserved final phenylalanine or tryptophan, this CDR3 likely reflects a read error. The limits of the CDR3 on the DNA are not certain, so only TCRdb's listed CDR3 is given. V gene TRBV6-1 combines with J gene TRBJ2-7; the D call TRBD1 from the table was never checked on the DNA. The CDR3 is made up of 13 amino acids, end residues included. The germline V gene encodes CDR1 MNHNS and CDR2 SASEGT. The chain's CDR3 is CASSDQDSYEKYL.

This clone is labeled large. The chain recombines TRBV5-1 with TRBJ1-2; TRBD1 might be the D (5 bases). V was shortened by 0 bases and J by 2 bases, with 8 bases between the two germline ends. The CDR3 covers 14 residues. CDR1 is SGHRS, CDR2 YFSETQ, per germline. For the CDR3, the DNA is TGCGCCAGCAGCTTGGGGGGACGGAACTATGGCTACACCTTC. Its translation: CASSLGGRNYGYTF.

This clone was observed a handful of times. This sequence may be a read error, since a much larger clone differs from it by one base. The chain couples TRBV6-1 to TRBJ2-1; unclear D gene. The CDR3 sequence is 11 residues long. In germline, CDR1 is MNHNS, CDR2 SASEGT. This chain's CDR3 is CASRQEPEQFF. Written as DNA, the CDR3 is TGCGCCAGCAGGCAGGAGCCTGAGCAGTTCTTC.

The chain combines TRBV5-1 with TRBJ2-3; D unresolved. The CDR3 consists of 14 residues. V was cut by 0 bases and J by 2 bases, with 7 bases left in between. Germline lookup yields CDR1 SGHRS and CDR2 YFSETQ. The CDR3, as DNA: TGCGCCAGCAGCTTGGGGCAGGTCACAGATACGCAGTATTTT. It yields the protein CASSLGQVTDTQYF.

In regard to this clone: At one boundary the junction diverges from the germline segment, which might be a read error. This chain links TRBV6-1 with TRBJ2-5; TRBD2 matches 10 bases. The CDR3 is 19 residues long. Germline CDR1 reads MNHNS; CDR2 reads SASEGT. The CDR3 loop reads CASSEPSPWVAGGQETQYF. CDR3 coding DNA: TGTGCCAGCAGTGAACCGTCCCCGTGGGTAGCGGGGGGCCAAGAGACCCAGTACTTT.

V gene TRBV28 combines with J gene TRBJ2-7; D is unclear. Germline V CDR1 and CDR2: MDHEN, SYDVKM. Trimming left V 6 bases short and J 0 bases short, with 12 bases between. The CDR3 totals 14 residues. The CDR3 coding sequence is TGTGCCAGCAGGGAGAGGAGACCCTCCTACGAGCAGTACTTC. This sequence encodes CASRERRPSYEQYF.

This clone was counted a few times. The DNA of the CDR3 is TGTGCCAGCAGTTCCTGGCTAGCGATCACCGGGGAGCTGTTTTTT. Amino acid sequence: CASSSWLAITGELFF. The chain uses TRBV27 and TRBJ2-2; the D gene is possibly TRBD2 (6 bases). The V gene's germline CDR1 is MNHEY and CDR2 SMNVEV (reference sequence). The CDR3 is 15 residues long. V was pared by 4 bases and J by 4 bases, with 13 bases between.

The chain has TRBV6-5 and TRBJ2-7; 7 positions match TRBD1. CDR1 and CDR2 (germline): MNHEY, SVGAGI. The J segment lost 1 base and the V segment lost 2 bases, leaving 14 bases of the junction unmatched. The CDR3 length is 18 residues. The CDR3 DNA follows: TGTGCCAGCAGTTACAAATTATCATCCGGGACAGCATCCTACGAGCAGTACTTC. This encodes CASSYKLSSGTASYEQYF.

This clone was seen a handful of times. The chain combines TRBV6-2 or TRBV6-3 with TRBJ2-7, with D possibly called TRBD1 or TRBD2 (7 bases each). There are 14 residues in the CDR3. The germline CDR1 and CDR2 sequences are MNHEY and SVGEGT. The V end was cut by 2 bases, the J end by 6 bases, with 14 bases between. The CDR3 here is CASSYPRGGVEQYF. The CDR3 nucleotides read TGTGCCAGCAGTTACCCCAGGGGGGGCGTCGAGCAGTACTTC.

Many counts were recorded for this clone. V gene TRBV7-6 combines with J gene TRBJ2-7, with TRBD1 identical over 7 bases. The CDR3 is 16 residues long. Germline-derived CDR1 and CDR2 are SGHVS and FNYEAQ. V trimming: 1 base; J trimming: 0 bases; junction bases outside the gene matches: 6. The CDR3 nucleotides are TGTGCCAGCAGCTTAGGTGGACAGGAATCCTCCTACGAGCAGTACTTC. This sequence encodes CASSLGGQESSYEQYF.

This clone was detected only a few times. The chain is built from TRBV2 and TRBJ2-5, with D uncertain. Trimming cost V 8 bases and J 8 bases, with 15 bases left between them. Per germline, CDR1 SNHLY and CDR2 FYNNEI. This CDR3 spans 12 amino acids. The CDR3 protein is CASQPTKGTQYF. The DNA for the CDR3 is TGTGCCAGCCAGCCTACCAAGGGTACCCAGTACTTC. Variable domain in full (rest from reference TRBV2 and TRBJ2-5): EPEVTQTPSHQVTQMGQEVILRCVPISNHLYFYWYRQILGQKVEFLVSFYNNEISEKSEIFDDQFSVERPDGSNFTLKIRSTKLEDSAMYFCASQPTKGTQYFGPGTRLLVL.

Relative to its sample, this clone is large. The genes are TRBV7-9 and TRBJ2-3, with D unresolved. CDR1 and CDR2 (germline): SEHNR, FQNEAQ (reference sequence). The CDR3 length is 11 residues. V dropped 5 bases and J dropped 3 bases, with 3 bases sitting between them. The CDR3 is CASSPTDTQYF. The CDR3 DNA reads as TGTGCCAGCAGCCCTACAGATACGCAGTATTTT. Variable domain in full (rest from reference TRBV7-9 and TRBJ2-3): DTGVSQNPRHKITKRGQNVTFRCDPISEHNRLYWYRQTLGQGPEFLTYFQNEAQLEKSRLLSDRFSAERPKGSFSTLEIQRTEQGDSAMYLCASSPTDTQYFGPGTRLTVL.

This clone has only a few counts. The chain uses TRBV7-2 and TRBJ2-7; no clear D gene. CDR1 and CDR2 from the germline V gene are SGHTA and FQGNSA. Trimming took off 5 bases at V and 2 bases at J, with 4 bases between the two ends. The CDR3 has 11 amino acids. The CDR3 sequence is CASSQAYEQYF. The CDR3, as DNA: TGTGCCAGCAGCCAAGCCTACGAGCAGTACTTC.

By share, this clone counts as medium-sized. V usage is TRBV4-1 and J usage is TRBJ2-3; the match to TRBD2 covers 15 bases. The CDR3 extends over 19 amino acids. CDR1 is MGHRA, CDR2 YSYEKL, per germline. Germline trimming cut 1 base from V and 6 bases from J; bases unmatched to any gene: 11. CDR3 sequence (DNA): TGCGCCAGCAGCCAAGGGCTCGCCGGACTAGCGGGAGGGCGGGATACGCAGTATTTT. Its protein is CASSQGLAGLAGGRDTQYF.

By share, this clone counts as medium-sized (0.01 to 0.1%). The rearrangement links TRBV9 to TRBJ2-3; 13 bases are shared with TRBD2. Germline V gene lookup returns CDR1 SGDLS and CDR2 YYNGEE. The CDR3 totals 15 residues. V lost 3 bases, J lost 4 bases, and 2 bases stayed unmatched. In DNA, the CDR3 is TGTGCCAGCAGCGGGACTAGCGGGAGCGCAGATACGCAGTATTTT. The encoded protein is CASSGTSGSADTQYF.

With respect to this clone: Its ends do not fully match the called genes, so a read error is possible. The identical CDR3 is also encoded by other nucleotide sequences in the sample. The rearrangement joins TRBV16 to TRBJ2-1, with 9 bases identical to TRBD2. From germline, CDR1 is KGHSY and CDR2 FQNENV. The CDR3 is 15 residues long. The CDR3 here is CASSPSGGRASEQFF. Written as DNA, the CDR3 is TGTGCGAGCAGCCCCTCTGGCGGGAGGGCCTCTGAGCAGTTCTTC.

This clone is a singleton in its sample. The chain employs TRBV28 and TRBJ1-1, with a possible D match to TRBD1 (5 bases). Germline V CDR1 and CDR2: MDHEN, SYDVKM. The CDR3 contains 20 residues. The V end lost 2 bases, the J end lost 0 bases, and 25 bases lay between the germline ends. DNA of the CDR3: TGTGCCAGCAGTTTAATCTCTGCGTCGGACATTTATTATATGAACACTGAAGCTTTCTTT. Amino acid sequence: CASSLISASDIYYMNTEAFF.

This clone appeared a few times. One end of the junction does not line up with germline, which may come from a read error. V gene TRBV6-1 combines with J gene TRBJ2-6, with D possibly TRBD2 on 5 matching bases. The length of the CDR3 is 13 residues. Germline CDR1 MNHNS, CDR2 SASEGT. CDR3 sequence: CASIEKDLTLLVF. CDR3 sequence (DNA): TGTGCCAGCATTGAAAAGGATCTTACGCTACTAGTTTTC.

A word on this clone: No conserved phenylalanine or tryptophan is present at the end of the CDR3, so a read error is the likely explanation. The rearrangement uses TRBV3-1 and TRBJ1-5; D gene ambiguous. The CDR3 consists of 14 residues. The V and J ends lost 0 bases and 6 bases respectively, with 9 bases between them. Germline-derived CDR1 and CDR2 are LGHDT and YNNKEL (reference sequence). CDR3 DNA sequence: TGTGCCAGCAGCCAAGATGTATCTGGTCAGCCCCAGCATTCT. Translation: CASSQDVSGQPQHS.

In this sample, this clone turned up a few times. The J gene is TRBJ2-1, the V gene TRBV9; D is perhaps TRBD1 (6 bases). The CDR3 runs 14 residues. Germline V gene data show CDR1 as SGDLS and CDR2 as YYNGEE. V was shortened by 3 bases and J by 5 bases, with 12 bases between the two germline ends. CDR3 nucleotide sequence: TGTGCCAGCAGCGGGGTGGGGGCAGACAATGAGCAGTTCTTC. This encodes CASSGVGADNEQFF.

The V gene is TRBV27, the J gene TRBJ2-6, with 8 bases that match TRBD1. Losses at the gene ends were 5 bases for V and 0 bases for J; bases not matched to a gene: 9. In germline, CDR1 is MNHEY, CDR2 SMNVEV (reference sequence). The CDR3 runs to 18 residues. CDR3 bases: TGTGCCAGCAGTCCGCAGGACAGGGTTAGCTCTGGGGCCAACGTCCTGACTTTC. Translation: CASSPQDRVSSGANVLTF.

A few counts support this clone. The chain is built from TRBV7-9 and TRBJ1-1, with a tentative D call TRBD1 (6 bases). The CDR3 totals 15 residues. Germline V CDR1 and CDR2: SEHNR, FQNEAQ (reference sequence). Trimming shortened V by 1 base and J by 5 bases, and 14 bases separated the two germline ends. CDR3 in amino acids: CASSLDQGLGTEAFF. In DNA form, the CDR3 reads TGTGCCAGCAGCTTAGACCAGGGGCTAGGGACTGAAGCTTTCTTT.

The V call is TRBV18, the J call TRBJ2-2; D is possibly TRBD2 (5 bases). Germline V gene sequence: CDR1 KGHSH, CDR2 LQKENI. The CDR3 is 12 residues long. The germline V and J ends were trimmed by 6 bases and 4 bases, with 6 bases remaining between them. The CDR3 DNA reads TGTGCCAGCTCTCGGGGCACCGGGGAGCTGTTTTTT. Its protein is CASSRGTGELFF.

This chain connects TRBV11-2 to TRBJ1-6; the match to TRBD1 covers 9 bases. CDR3 length: 15 amino acids. Germline CDR1 and CDR2: SGHAT and FQNNGV. V lost 6 bases to trimming and J lost 11 bases; unmatched junction nucleotides: 11. CDR3 in DNA: TGTGCCAGCAGTTGGGGGACAGGGAAGAGTCCACCCCTCCACTTT. Translating it yields CASSWGTGKSPPLHF.